The clone carrying this T cell receptor beta chain was recorded many times. Its specificity is not known. These data are taken from a study of response to subunit inactivated influenza vaccine. Using its own MiXCR run on the RT-PCR reads, TCRdb lists one record per CDR3 protein. The sample yields some 640,000 distinct CDR3 sequences, approximately 15% seen once. Study-level results: Each seasonal influenza vaccination, the authors suggested, recruits few new T cells.

This material consisted of PBMCs from blood, taken 14 days before vaccination. The clonotype originates from a man over 45 who received an inactivated influenza vaccine.

The CDR3 loop reads CASTPRALSGANVLTF. CDR3 in DNA: TGTGCCAGCACTCCCCGAGCCCTTTCTGGGGCCAACGTCCTGACTTTC. The rearrangement joins TRBV6-1 to TRBJ2-6; D gene ambiguous. The CDR3 loop spans 16 amino acids. V was trimmed by 7 bases and J by 1 base, leaving 14 bases between them. Germline V lookup: CDR1 MNHNS, CDR2 SASEGT.